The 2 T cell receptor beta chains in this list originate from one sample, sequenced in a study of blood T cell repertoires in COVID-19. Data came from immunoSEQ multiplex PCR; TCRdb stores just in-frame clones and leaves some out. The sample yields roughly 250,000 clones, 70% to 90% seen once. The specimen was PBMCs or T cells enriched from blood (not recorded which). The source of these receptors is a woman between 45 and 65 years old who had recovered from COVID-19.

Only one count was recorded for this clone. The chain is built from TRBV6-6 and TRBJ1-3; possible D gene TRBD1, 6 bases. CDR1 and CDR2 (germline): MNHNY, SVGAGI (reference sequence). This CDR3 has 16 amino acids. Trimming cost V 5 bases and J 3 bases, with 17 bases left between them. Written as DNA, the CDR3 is TGTGCCAGCAGTCGATCGGGGGGGCAAGATGGAAACACCATATATTTT. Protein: CASSRSGGQDGNTIYF.

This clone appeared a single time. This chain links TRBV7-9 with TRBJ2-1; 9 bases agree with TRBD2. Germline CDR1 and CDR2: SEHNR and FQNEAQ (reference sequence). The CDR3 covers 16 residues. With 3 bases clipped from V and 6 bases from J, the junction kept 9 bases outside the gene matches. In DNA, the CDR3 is TGTGCCAGCAGCTTCTCCGTGCGGGAGGGACTCAATGAGCAGTTCTTC. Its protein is CASSFSVREGLNEQFF.